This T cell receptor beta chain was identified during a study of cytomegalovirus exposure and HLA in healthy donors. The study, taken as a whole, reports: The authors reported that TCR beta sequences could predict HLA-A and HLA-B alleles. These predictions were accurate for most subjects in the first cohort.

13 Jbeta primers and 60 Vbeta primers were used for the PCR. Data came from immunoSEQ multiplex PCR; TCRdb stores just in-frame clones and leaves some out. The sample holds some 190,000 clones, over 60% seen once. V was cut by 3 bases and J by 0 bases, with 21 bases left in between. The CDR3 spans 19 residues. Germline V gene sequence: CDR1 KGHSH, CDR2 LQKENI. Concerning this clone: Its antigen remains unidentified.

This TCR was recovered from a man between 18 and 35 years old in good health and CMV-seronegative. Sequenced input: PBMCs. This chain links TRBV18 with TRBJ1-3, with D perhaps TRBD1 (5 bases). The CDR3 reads CASSPTPWTPSDSGNTIYF. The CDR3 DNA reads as TGTGCCAGCTCACCCACCCCGTGGACACCATCAGACTCTGGAAACACCATATATTTT. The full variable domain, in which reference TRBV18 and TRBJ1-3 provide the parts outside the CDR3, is NAGVMQNPRHLVRRRGQEARLRCSPMKGHSHVYWYRQLPEEGLKFMVYLQKENIIDESGMPKERFSAEFPKEGPSILRIQQVVRGDSAAYFCASSPTPWTPSDSGNTIYFGEGSWLTVV.